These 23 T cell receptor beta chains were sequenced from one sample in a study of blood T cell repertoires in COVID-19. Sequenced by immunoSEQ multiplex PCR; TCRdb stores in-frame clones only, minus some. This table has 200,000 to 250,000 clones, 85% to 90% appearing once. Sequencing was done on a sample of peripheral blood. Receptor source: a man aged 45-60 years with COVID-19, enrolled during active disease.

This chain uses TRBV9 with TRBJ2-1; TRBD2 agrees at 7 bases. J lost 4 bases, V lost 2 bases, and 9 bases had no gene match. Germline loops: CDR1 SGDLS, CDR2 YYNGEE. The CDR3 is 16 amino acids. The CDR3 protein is CASSVVGGGFYNEQFF. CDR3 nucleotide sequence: TGTGCCAGCAGCGTGGTCGGCGGGGGATTTTACAATGAGCAGTTCTTC.

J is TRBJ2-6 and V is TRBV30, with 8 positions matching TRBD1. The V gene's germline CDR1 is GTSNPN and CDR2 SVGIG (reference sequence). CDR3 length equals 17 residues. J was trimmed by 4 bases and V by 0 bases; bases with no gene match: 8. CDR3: CAWSVWQGAPGANVLTF. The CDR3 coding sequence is TGTGCCTGGAGTGTTTGGCAGGGGGCGCCCGGGGCCAACGTCCTGACTTTC.

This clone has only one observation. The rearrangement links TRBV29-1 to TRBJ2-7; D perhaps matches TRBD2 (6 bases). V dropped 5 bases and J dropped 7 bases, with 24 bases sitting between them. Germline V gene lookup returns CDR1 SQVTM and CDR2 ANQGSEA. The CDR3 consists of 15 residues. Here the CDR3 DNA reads TGCAGCGTTCAACGAAATTTGGGGACTCTGGGGGAGCAGTACTTC. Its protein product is CSVQRNLGTLGEQYF.

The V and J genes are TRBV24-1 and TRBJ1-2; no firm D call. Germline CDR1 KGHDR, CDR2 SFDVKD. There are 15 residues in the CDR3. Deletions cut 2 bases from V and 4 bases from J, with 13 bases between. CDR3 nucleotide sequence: TGTGCCACCAGTGATTCACCTGGGGAGGTCTATGGCTACACCTTC. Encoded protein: CATSDSPGEVYGYTF.

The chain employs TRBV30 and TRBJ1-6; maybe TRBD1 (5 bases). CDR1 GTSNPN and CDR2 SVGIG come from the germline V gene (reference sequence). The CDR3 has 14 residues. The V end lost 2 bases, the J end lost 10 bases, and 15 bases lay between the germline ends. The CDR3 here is CAWSLGQQPSPLHF. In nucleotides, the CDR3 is TGTGCCTGGAGTTTGGGGCAGCAACCATCACCCCTCCACTTT.

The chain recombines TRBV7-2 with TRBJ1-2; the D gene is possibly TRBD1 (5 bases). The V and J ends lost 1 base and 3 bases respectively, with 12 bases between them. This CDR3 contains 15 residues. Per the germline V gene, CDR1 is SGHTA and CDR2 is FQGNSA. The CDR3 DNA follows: TGTGCCAGCAGCTTAGATGGGGCCAGGTACTATGGCTACACCTTC. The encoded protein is CASSLDGARYYGYTF.

The CDR3 here is CASSLFGGSGELFF. The CDR3 DNA reads as TGTGCCAGCAGTTTATTCGGGGGAAGCGGGGAGCTGTTTTTT. This rearrangement joins TRBV27 to TRBJ2-2; possibly TRBD2 for D (6 bases). Trimming left V 1 base short and J 7 bases short, with 10 bases between. CDR1 MNHEY and CDR2 SMNVEV come from the germline V gene (reference sequence). This CDR3 is 14 amino acids long.

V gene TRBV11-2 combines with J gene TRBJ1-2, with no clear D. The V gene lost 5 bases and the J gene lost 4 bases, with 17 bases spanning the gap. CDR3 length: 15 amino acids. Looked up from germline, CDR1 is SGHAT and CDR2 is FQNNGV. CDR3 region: CASSPRLAEIYGYTF. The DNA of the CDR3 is TGTGCCAGCAGCCCACGTTTGGCGGAGATCTATGGCTACACCTTC.

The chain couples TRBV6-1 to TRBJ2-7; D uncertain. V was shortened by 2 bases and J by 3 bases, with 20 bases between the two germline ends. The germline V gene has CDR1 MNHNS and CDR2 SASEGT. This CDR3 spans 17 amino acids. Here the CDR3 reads CASSEFVLGRNGYEQYF. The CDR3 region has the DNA TGTGCCAGCAGTGAATTCGTCTTGGGCAGGAATGGCTACGAGCAGTACTTC.

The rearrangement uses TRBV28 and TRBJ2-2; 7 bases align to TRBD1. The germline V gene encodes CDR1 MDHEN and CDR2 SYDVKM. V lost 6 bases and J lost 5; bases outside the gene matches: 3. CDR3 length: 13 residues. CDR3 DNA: TGTGCCAGCAGGAGGGGGCCGACCGGGGAGCTGTTTTTT. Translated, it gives CASRRGPTGELFF.

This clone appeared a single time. The CDR3 here is CASSPGLDYFYEQYF. The CDR3 nucleotides are TGTGCCAGCAGCCCCGGACTAGATTATTTTTACGAGCAGTACTTC. V usage is TRBV9 and J usage is TRBJ2-7; TRBD2 matches at 7 bases. Losses at the gene ends were 4 bases for V and 4 bases for J; bases not matched to a gene: 11. The CDR3 is 15 amino acids. Germline values: CDR1 SGDLS, CDR2 YYNGEE.

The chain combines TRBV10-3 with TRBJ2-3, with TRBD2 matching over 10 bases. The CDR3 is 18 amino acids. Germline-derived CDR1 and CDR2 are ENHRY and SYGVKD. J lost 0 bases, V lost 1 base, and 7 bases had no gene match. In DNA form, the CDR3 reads TGTGCCATCAGTGAGTTCCCGGGACTAGCGACCAGCACAGATACGCAGTATTTT. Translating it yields CAISEFPGLATSTDTQYF.

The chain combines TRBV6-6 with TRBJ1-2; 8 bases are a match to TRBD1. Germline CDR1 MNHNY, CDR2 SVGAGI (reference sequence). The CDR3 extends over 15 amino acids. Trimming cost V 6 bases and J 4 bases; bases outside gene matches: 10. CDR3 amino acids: CASSLTLDRGYGYTF. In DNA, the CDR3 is TGTGCCAGCAGCCTCACACTAGACAGGGGCTATGGCTACACCTTC.

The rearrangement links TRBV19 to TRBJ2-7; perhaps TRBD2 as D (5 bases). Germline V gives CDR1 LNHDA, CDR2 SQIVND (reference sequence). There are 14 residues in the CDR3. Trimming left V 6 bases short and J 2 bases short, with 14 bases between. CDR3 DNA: TGTGCCAGTAGCCTCGGGGTGGGTCCCTACGAGCAGTACTTC. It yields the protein CASSLGVGPYEQYF.

The CDR3 region has the DNA TGTGCCAGCAGCCAAGATTGGGGACTAGCGGGATTCAACGAGCAGTACTTC. Its protein is CASSQDWGLAGFNEQYF. The rearrangement joins TRBV3-1 (or the pseudogene TRBV3-2) to TRBJ2-7; TRBD2 agrees at 13 bases. The ends lost 0 bases at V and 5 bases at J; junction bases unmatched: 7. The germline V gene has CDR1 LGHDT and CDR2 YNNKEL (reference sequence). This CDR3 is built from 17 residues.

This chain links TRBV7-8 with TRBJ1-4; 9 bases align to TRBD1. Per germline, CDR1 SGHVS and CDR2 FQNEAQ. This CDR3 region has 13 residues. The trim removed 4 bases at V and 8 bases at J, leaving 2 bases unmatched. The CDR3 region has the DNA TGTGCCAGCAGCTCACAGGGGGCGGAAAAACTGTTTTTT. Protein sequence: CASSSQGAEKLFF.

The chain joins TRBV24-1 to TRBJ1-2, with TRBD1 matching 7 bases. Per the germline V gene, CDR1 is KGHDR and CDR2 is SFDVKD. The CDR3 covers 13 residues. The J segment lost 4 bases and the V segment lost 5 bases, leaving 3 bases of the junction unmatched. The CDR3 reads CATSAGQRYGYTF. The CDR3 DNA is TGTGCCACCAGTGCGGGACAGCGCTATGGCTACACCTTC.

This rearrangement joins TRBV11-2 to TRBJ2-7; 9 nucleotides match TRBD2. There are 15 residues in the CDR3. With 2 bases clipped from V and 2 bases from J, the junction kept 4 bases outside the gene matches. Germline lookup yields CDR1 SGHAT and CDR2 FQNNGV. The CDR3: CASSLSSGGAYEQYF. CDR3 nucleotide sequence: TGTGCCAGCAGCTTAAGTAGCGGGGGAGCCTACGAGCAGTACTTC.

This chain's CDR3 is CASSFDRGGEAFF. The CDR3 DNA follows: TGTGCCAGCAGTTTTGACCGGGGGGGTGAAGCTTTCTTT. V gene TRBV27 combines with J gene TRBJ1-1, with D perhaps matching TRBD1 (5 bases). The CDR3 runs to 13 residues. Germline lookup yields CDR1 MNHEY and CDR2 SMNVEV (reference sequence). V lost 3 bases to trimming and J lost 7 bases, with 12 bases between them.

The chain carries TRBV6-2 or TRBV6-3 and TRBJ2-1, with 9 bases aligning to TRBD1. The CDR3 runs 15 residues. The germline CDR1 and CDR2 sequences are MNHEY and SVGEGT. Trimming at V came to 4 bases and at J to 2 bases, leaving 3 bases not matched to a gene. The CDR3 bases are TGTGCCAGCAGTTCCACAGGGGGCGCCTACAATGAGCAGTTCTTC. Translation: CASSSTGGAYNEQFF.

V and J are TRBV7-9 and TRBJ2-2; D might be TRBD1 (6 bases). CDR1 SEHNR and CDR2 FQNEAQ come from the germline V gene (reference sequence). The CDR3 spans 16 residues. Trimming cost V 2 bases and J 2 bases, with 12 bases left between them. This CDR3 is CASSLLGTRNTGELFF. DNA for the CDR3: TGTGCCAGCAGCTTACTAGGGACACGAAACACCGGGGAGCTGTTTTTT.

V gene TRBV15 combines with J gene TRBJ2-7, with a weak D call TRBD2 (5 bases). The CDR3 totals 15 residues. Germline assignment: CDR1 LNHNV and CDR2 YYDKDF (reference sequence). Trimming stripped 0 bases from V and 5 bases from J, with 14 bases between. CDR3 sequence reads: CATSRDRPPGNEQYF. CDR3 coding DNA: TGTGCCACCAGCAGAGATCGGCCCCCCGGGAACGAGCAGTACTTC.

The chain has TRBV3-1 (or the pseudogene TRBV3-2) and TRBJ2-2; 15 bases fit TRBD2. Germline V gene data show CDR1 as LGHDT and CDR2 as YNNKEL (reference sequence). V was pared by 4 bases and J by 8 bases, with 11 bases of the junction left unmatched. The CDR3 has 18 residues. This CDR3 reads CASSPNWGLAGGLGELFF. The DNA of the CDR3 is TGTGCCAGCAGCCCGAATTGGGGACTAGCGGGAGGCTTAGGGGAGCTGTTTTTT.